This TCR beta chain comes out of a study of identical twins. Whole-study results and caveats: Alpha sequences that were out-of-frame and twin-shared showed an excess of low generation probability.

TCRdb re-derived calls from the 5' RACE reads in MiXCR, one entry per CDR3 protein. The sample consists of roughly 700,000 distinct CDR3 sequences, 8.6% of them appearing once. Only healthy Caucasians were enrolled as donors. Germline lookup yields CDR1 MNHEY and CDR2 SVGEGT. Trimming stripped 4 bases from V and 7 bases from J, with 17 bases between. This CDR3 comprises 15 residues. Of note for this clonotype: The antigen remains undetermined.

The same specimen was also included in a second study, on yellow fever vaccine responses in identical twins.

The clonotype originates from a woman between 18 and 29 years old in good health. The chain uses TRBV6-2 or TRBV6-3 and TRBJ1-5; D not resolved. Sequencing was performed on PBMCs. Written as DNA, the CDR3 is TGTGCCAGCAGTTGGGAGCGGTTGACGGGACAGCCCCAGCATTTT. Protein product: CASSWERLTGQPQHF.